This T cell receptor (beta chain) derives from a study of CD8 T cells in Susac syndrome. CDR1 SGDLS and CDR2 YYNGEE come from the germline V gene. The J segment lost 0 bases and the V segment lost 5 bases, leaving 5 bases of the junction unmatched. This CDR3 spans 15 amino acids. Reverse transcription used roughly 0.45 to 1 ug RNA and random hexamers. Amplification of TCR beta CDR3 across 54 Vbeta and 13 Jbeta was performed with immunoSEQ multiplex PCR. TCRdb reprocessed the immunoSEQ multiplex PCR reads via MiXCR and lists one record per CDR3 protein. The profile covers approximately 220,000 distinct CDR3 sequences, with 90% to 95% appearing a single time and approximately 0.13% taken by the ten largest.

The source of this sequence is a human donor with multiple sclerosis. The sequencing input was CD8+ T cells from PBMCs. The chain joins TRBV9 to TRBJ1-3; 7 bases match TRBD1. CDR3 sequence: CASSLGDSSGNTIYF. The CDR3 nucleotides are TGTGCCAGCAGTCTCGGGGACAGCTCTGGAAACACCATATATTTT.